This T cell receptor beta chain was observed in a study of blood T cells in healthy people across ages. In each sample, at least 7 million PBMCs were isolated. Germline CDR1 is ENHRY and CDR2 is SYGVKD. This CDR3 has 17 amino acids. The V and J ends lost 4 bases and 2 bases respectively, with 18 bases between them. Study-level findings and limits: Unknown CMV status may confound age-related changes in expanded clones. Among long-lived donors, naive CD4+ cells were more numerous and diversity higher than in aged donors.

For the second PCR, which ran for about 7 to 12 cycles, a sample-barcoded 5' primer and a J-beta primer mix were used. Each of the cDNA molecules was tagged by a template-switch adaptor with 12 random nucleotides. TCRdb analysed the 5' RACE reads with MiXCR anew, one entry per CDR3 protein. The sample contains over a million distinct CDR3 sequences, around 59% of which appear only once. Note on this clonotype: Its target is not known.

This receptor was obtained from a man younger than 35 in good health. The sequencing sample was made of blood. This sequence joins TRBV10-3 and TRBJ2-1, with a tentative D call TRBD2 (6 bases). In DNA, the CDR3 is TGTGCCATCAGTGGTGATGGGGGGAAAGTCCCCTACAATGAGCAGTTCTTC. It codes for CAISGDGGKVPYNEQFF.